Following are 2 T cell receptor beta chains from one sample sequenced in a study of cytomegalovirus exposure and HLA in healthy donors. Here immunoSEQ multiplex PCR was the method, and the copy in TCRdb shows in-frame clones only, minus some. This sample yields some 170,000 clones, of which about 86% are seen a single time; about 1.5% belongs to the top ten. Sequenced: PBMCs. The origin of the receptors is a woman between 25 and 40 years old in good health and CMV-seronegative.

This rearrangement joins TRBV6-6 to TRBJ1-4; 9 nucleotides agree with TRBD1. V dropped 6 bases and J dropped 6; count of bases not matched to a gene: 8. Germline V gene lookup returns CDR1 MNHNY and CDR2 SVGAGI (reference sequence). The CDR3 is 15 amino acids. CDR3 protein: CASSKTGGRDEKLFF. The CDR3 bases are TGTGCCAGCAGCAAGACAGGGGGGAGGGATGAAAAACTGTTTTTT.

This chain's CDR3 is CASSQGEGYYEQYF. Written as DNA, the CDR3 is TGCGCCAGCAGCCAAGGGGAGGGTTACTACGAGCAGTACTTC. The chain recombines TRBV4-3 with TRBJ2-7; 7 positions match TRBD2. Germline V gene sequence: CDR1 LGHNA, CDR2 YSLEER. The CDR3 is made up of 14 amino acids. J was trimmed by 3 bases and V by 1 base; bases with no gene match: 3.